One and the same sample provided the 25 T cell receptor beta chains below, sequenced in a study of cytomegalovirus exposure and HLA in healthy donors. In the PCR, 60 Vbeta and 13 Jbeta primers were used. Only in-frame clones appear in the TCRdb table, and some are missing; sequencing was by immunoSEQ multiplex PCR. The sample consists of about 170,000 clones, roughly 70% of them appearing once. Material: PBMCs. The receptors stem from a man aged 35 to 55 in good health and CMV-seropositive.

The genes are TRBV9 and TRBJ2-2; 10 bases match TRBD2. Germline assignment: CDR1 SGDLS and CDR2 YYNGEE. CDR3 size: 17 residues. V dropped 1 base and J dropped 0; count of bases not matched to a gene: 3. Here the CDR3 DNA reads TGTGCCAGCAGCGTACCCACTAGCGGGGCGAACACCGGGGAGCTGTTTTTT. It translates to CASSVPTSGANTGELFF.

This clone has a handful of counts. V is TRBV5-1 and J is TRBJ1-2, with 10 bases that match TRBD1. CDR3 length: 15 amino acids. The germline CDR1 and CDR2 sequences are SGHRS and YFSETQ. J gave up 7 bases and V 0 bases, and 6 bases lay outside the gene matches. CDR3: CASSLGDRGPGGYTF. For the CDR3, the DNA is TGCGCCAGCAGCTTGGGGGACAGGGGCCCTGGTGGCTACACCTTC.

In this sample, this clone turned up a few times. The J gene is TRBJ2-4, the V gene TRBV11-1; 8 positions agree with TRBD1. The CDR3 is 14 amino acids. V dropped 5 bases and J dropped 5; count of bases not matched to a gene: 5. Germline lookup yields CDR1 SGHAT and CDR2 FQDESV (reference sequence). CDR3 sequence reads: CASSPSRGQNIQYF. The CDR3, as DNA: TGTGCCAGCAGCCCATCCAGGGGGCAAAACATTCAGTACTTC.

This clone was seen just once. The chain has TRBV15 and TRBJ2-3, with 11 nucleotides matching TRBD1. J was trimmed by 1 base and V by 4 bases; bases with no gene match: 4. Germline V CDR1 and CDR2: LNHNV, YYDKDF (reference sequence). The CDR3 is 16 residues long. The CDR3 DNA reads TGTGCCACCAGCAAGGGGACAGGGGGGGGCACAGATACGCAGTATTTT. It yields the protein CATSKGTGGGTDTQYF. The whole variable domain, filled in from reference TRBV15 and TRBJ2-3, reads DAMVIQNPRYQVTQFGKPVTLSCSQTLNHNVMYWYQQKSSQAPKLLFHYYDKDFNNEADTPDNFQSRRPNTSFCFLDIRSPGLGDTAMYLCATSKGTGGGTDTQYFGPGTRLTVL.

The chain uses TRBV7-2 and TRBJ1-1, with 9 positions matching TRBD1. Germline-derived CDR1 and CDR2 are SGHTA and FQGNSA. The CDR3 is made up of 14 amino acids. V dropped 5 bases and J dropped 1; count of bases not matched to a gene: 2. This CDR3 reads CASSQGQGNTEAFF. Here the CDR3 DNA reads TGTGCCAGCAGCCAGGGACAGGGGAACACTGAAGCTTTCTTT.

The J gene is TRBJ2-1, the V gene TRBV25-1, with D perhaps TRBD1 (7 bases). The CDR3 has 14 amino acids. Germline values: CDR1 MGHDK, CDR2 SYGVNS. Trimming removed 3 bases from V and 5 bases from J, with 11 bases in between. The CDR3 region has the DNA TGTGCCAGCAGTGACAGGGGGGTTCACAATGAGCAGTTCTTC. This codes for CASSDRGVHNEQFF.

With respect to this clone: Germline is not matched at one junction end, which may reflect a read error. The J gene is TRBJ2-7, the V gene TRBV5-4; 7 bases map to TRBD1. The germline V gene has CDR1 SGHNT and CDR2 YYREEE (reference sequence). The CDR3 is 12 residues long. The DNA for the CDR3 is TGTGCCAGCAGTTTGGGACAGTCCGAGCAGTACTTC. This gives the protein CASSLGQSEQYF.

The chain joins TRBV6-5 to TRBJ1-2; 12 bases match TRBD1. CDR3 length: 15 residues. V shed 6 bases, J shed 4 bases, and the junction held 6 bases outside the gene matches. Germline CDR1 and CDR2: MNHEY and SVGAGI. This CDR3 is CASSGPGQGAYGYTF. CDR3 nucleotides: TGTGCCAGCAGCGGTCCGGGACAGGGGGCCTATGGCTACACCTTC.

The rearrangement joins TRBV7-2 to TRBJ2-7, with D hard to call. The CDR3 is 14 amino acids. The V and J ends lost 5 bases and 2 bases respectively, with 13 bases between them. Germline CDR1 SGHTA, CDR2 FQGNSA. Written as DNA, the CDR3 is TGTGCCAGCAGCCCCGTGGGCAGACCCTACGAGCAGTACTTC. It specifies CASSPVGRPYEQYF.

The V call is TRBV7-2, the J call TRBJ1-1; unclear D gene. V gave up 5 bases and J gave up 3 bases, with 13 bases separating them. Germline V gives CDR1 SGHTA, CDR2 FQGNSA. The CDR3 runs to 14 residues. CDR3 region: CASSHLAQDTEAFF. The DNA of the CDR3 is TGTGCCAGCAGCCATCTAGCCCAGGACACTGAAGCTTTCTTT.

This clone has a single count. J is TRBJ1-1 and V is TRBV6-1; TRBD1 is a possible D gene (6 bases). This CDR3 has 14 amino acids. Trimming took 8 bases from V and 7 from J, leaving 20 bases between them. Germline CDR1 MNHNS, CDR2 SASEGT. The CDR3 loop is CASLRDRYPIEAFF. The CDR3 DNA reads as TGTGCCAGCCTACGCGACAGGTATCCTATTGAAGCTTTCTTT.

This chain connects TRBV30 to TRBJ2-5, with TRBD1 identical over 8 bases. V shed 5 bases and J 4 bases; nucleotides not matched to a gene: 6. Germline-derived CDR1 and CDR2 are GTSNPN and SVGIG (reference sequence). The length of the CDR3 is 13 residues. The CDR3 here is CAWSRGRLETQYF. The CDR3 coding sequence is TGTGCCTGGTCCAGGGGGCGACTAGAGACCCAGTACTTC.

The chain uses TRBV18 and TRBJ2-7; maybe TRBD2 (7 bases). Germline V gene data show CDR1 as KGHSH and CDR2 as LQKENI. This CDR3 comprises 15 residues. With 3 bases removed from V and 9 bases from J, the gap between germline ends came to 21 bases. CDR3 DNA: TGTGCCAGCTCACCGTTCCGGGAGGCTTCAGGGGTGCAGTACTTC. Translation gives CASSPFREASGVQYF.

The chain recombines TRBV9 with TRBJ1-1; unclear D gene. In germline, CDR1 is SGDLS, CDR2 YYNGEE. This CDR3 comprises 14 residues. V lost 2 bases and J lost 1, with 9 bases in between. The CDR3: CASSVTHANTEAFF. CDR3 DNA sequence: TGTGCCAGCAGCGTGACACATGCGAACACTGAAGCTTTCTTT. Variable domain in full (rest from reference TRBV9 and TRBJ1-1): DSGVTQTPKHLITATGQRVTLRCSPRSGDLSVYWYQQSLDQGLQFLIQYYNGEERAKGNILERFSAQQFPDLHSELNLSSLELGDSALYFCASSVTHANTEAFFGQGTRLTVV.

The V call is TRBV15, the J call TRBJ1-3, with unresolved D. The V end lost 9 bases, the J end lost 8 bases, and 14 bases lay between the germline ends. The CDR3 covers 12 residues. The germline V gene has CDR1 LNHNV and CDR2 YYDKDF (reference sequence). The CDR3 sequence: CATGKGADTIYF. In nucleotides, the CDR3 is TGTGCCACGGGCAAGGGAGCGGACACCATATATTTT. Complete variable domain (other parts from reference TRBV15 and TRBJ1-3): DAMVIQNPRYQVTQFGKPVTLSCSQTLNHNVMYWYQQKSSQAPKLLFHYYDKDFNNEADTPDNFQSRRPNTSFCFLDIRSPGLGDTAMYLCATGKGADTIYFGEGSWLTVV.

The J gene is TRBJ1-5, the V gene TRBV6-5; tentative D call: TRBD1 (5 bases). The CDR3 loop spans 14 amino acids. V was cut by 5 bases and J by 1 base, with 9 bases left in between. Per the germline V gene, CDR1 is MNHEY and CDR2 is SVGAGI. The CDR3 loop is CASSPRVSNQPQHF. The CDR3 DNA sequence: TGTGCCAGCAGTCCCAGGGTCAGCAATCAGCCCCAGCATTTT.

In DNA, the CDR3 is TGTGCCAGTAGTTCCGCCCAGACAGGGGGTAAGGGTGAAGCTTTCTTT. Its translation is CASSSAQTGGKGEAFF. This rearrangement joins TRBV19 to TRBJ1-1, with 9 bases that match TRBD1. The V gene end was trimmed by 5 bases and the J gene end by 7 bases; junction bases not matched to a gene: 14. The CDR3 sequence is 16 residues long. Germline CDR1 and CDR2: LNHDA and SQIVND (reference sequence).

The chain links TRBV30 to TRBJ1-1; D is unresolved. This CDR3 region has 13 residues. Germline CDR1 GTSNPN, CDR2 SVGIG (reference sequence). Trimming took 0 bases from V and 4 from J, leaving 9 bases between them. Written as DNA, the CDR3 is TGTGCCTGGAGTGTCGGCGGTAGCACTGAAGCTTTCTTT. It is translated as CAWSVGGSTEAFF.

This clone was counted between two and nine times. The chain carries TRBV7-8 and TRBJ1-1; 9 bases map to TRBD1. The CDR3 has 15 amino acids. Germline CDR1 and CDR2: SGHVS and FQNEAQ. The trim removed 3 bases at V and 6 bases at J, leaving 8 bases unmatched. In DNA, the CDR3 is TGTGCCAGCAGCTTGACTACCGGGACAGGGTCTGAAGCTTTCTTT. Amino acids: CASSLTTGTGSEAFF.

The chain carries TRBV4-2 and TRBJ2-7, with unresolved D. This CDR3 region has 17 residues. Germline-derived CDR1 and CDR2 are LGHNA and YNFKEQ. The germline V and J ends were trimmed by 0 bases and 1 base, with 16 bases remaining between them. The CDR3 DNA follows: TGTGCCAGCAGCCAAGATCTTGGAGTCGGTGCTTCCTACGAGCAGTACTTC. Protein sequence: CASSQDLGVGASYEQYF.

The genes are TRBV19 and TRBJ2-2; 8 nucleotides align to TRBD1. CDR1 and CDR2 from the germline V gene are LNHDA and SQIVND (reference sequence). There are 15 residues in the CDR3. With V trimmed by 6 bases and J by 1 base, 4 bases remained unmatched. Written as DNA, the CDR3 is TGTGCCAGTAGAACAGGGGGTAAGAACACCGGGGAGCTGTTTTTT. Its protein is CASRTGGKNTGELFF.

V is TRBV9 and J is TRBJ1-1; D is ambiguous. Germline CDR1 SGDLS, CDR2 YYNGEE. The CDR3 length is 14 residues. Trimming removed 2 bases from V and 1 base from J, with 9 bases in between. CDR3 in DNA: TGTGCCAGCAGCGTCGCTACCACGAACACTGAAGCTTTCTTT. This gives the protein CASSVATTNTEAFF.

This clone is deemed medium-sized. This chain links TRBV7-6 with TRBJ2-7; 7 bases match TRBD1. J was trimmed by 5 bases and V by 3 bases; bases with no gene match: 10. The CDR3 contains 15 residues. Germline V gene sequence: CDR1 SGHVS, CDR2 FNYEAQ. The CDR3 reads CASSFATGTVNEQYF. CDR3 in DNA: TGTGCCAGCAGCTTTGCTACCGGGACAGTCAACGAGCAGTACTTC.

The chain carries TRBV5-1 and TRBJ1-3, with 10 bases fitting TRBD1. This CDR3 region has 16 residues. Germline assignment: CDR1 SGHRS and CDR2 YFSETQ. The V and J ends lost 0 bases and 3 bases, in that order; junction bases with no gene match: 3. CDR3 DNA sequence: TGCGCCAGCAGCTTGGCCGGGACAGGGGATGGAAACACCATATATTTT. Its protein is CASSLAGTGDGNTIYF.

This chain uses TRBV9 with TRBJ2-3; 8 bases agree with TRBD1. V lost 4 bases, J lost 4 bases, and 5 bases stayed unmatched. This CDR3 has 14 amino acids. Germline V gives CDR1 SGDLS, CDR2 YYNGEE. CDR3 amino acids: CASSTGQGADTQYF. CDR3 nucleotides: TGTGCCAGCAGCACCGGACAGGGCGCAGATACGCAGTATTTT.